Reported below is one TCR beta chain. What it binds is unknown. Germline and junction disagree at one end, which may indicate a read error. The primer mix had 60 Vbeta and 13 Jbeta primers. Method: immunoSEQ multiplex PCR; TCRdb's copy keeps in-frame clones and lacks some. The sample shows roughly 190,000 clones, roughly 85% of them seen only once. CDR1 and CDR2 from the germline V gene are SNHLY and FYNNEI. CDR3 length: 10 amino acids. The data originate from a study of cytomegalovirus exposure and HLA in healthy donors. Regarding the study as a whole: Reports credit the classifier with highly specific, highly sensitive diagnosis of cytomegalovirus status.

The sample comprised PBMCs. The gene calls are TRBV2 and TRBJ2-4, with TRBD1 matching over 11 bases. This sequence was found in a woman between 18 and 29 years old in good health and CMV-seronegative. The CDR3 DNA follows: TGTGCCAGCAGGGGGACAGGGGGTTTCTTC. Residues: CASRGTGGFF.